Following are 18 T cell receptor beta chains from one sample sequenced in a study of CXCR3-negative and CXCR3-positive naive CD8 T cells. Preparation of TRB cDNA libraries relied on 5' RACE carrying UMI labels. With the 5' RACE reads reprocessed, TCRdb shows one record per CDR3 protein and no DNA. Here the sample table reports 150,000 or so distinct CDR3 sequences. Whole-study results and caveats: For CXCR3-positive naive cells, TRB CDR3s were more hydrophobic than those of CXCR3-negative naive cells.

Their antigen targets remain unknown. Sequences were obtained from naive CXCR3+ CD8+ T cells from blood. Subset denoted: CD45RO-CCR7+CD27+CD95- naive CD8+ T cells expressing CXCR3 (TNR3+). These TCRs come from a human donor in good health. Some clones in this sample may be carry-over from other donors' samples.

The V call is TRBV20-1, the J call TRBJ1-5; without DNA, the TCRdb call of TRBD1 cannot be checked. CDR3 length equals 14 residues. Germline values: CDR1 DFQATT, CDR2 SNEGSKA (reference sequence). The CDR3 is CSAREDRGNQPQHF.

The chain carries TRBV10-2 and TRBJ1-3; TCRdb's D call of TRBD1 is untestable without DNA. The CDR3 consists of 15 residues. Germline CDR1 and CDR2: WSHSY and SAAADI. This CDR3 is CASSQDRGPGNTIYF.

The rearrangement uses TRBV10-3 and TRBJ2-7. The germline V gene encodes CDR1 ENHRY and CDR2 SYGVKD. The CDR3 has 14 residues. CDR3 residues: CAISEPEYSYEQYF.

The gene calls are TRBV18 and TRBJ1-3. CDR3 length: 15 amino acids. Germline V gives CDR1 KGHSH, CDR2 LQKENI. CDR3 loop: CASSPDRGSGNTIYF. Together with reference TRBV18 and TRBJ1-3, the CDR3 gives the full variable domain: NAGVMQNPRHLVRRRGQEARLRCSPMKGHSHVYWYRQLPEEGLKFMVYLQKENIIDESGMPKERFSAEFPKEGPSILRIQQVVRGDSAAYFCASSPDRGSGNTIYFGEGSWLTVV.

The genes are TRBV7-8 and TRBJ1-4; TCRdb's D call of TRBD1 is untestable without DNA. Germline loops: CDR1 SGHVS, CDR2 FQNEAQ. CDR3 length equals 15 residues. Here the CDR3 reads CASSSGQVPNEKLFF.

The chain links TRBV25-1 to TRBJ2-3; TCRdb gives TRBD1 as the D gene, but with no DNA this cannot be confirmed. The CDR3 totals 14 residues. Germline V gene sequence: CDR1 MGHDK, CDR2 SYGVNS. The CDR3 is CASRAGTNTDTQYF.

The chain links TRBV20-1 to TRBJ2-3; TCRdb indicates TRBD2, and absent DNA this call remains unverified. CDR1 and CDR2 from the germline V gene are DFQATT and SNEGSKA (reference sequence). CDR3 size: 15 residues. The CDR3 loop reads CSASPGLASTDTQYF.

The chain has TRBV15 and TRBJ2-7; TCRdb names TRBD1, which stays unverified in the absence of DNA. This CDR3 is built from 14 residues. Germline lookup yields CDR1 LNHNV and CDR2 YYDKDF (reference sequence). The CDR3 protein is CATRAYRDTRKQYF.

V and J are TRBV5-1 and TRBJ1-1; with no DNA, the TCRdb D assignment of TRBD1 cannot be verified. Germline V CDR1 and CDR2: SGHRS, YFSETQ. This CDR3 has 16 amino acids. CDR3: CASSLEGGVGNTEAFF.

This CDR3 is CAISEGMDRRGTDTQYF. The rearrangement joins TRBV10-3 to TRBJ2-3; the D call from TCRdb, TRBD1, cannot be confirmed without DNA. The CDR3 covers 17 residues. Germline CDR1 and CDR2: ENHRY and SYGVKD.

The genes are TRBV11-3 and TRBJ2-5; checking the TCRdb D call of TRBD1 is not possible without DNA. This CDR3 is built from 16 residues. CDR1 is SGHNT, CDR2 YENEEA, per germline. CDR3 protein: CASSQDTGLGQETQYF.

The chain has TRBV7-9 and TRBJ2-1; TCRdb picks TRBD1, but there is no DNA to check that call. This CDR3 contains 14 residues. From germline, CDR1 is SEHNR and CDR2 FQNEAQ (reference sequence). This CDR3 is CASSQGASYNEQFF.

This chain joins TRBV19 and TRBJ1-1; the D call from TCRdb, TRBD1, cannot be confirmed without DNA. This CDR3 is built from 15 residues. Germline V gives CDR1 LNHDA, CDR2 SQIVND (reference sequence). The CDR3 region is CASSMVDRGGTEAFF.

The chain is built from TRBV11-2 and TRBJ1-2. Germline CDR1 SGHAT, CDR2 FQNNGV. The CDR3 contains 15 residues. CDR3: CASSLLPGQRDGYTF.

The chain links TRBV7-9 to TRBJ1-1; the TCRdb D gene call, TRBD1, has no DNA to confirm it. The CDR3 is made up of 12 amino acids. CDR1 is SEHNR, CDR2 FQNEAQ, per germline (reference sequence). The CDR3: CASSPGTVEAFF.

This sequence joins TRBV20-1 and TRBJ2-7; the D gene TCRdb calls, TRBD1, cannot be checked with no DNA. Germline CDR1 reads DFQATT; CDR2 reads SNEGSKA (reference sequence). This CDR3 has 15 amino acids. The CDR3: CSARDFRGYSYEQYF.

The chain employs TRBV28 and TRBJ2-1. Germline V lookup: CDR1 MDHEN, CDR2 SYDVKM. This CDR3 has 12 amino acids. The CDR3 sequence: CASSFPANEQFF.

CDR3 amino acids: CASSQLAGSYEQYF. The chain recombines TRBV4-1 with TRBJ2-7; with no DNA, the TCRdb D assignment of TRBD2 cannot be verified. The CDR3 is made up of 14 amino acids. Germline CDR1 MGHRA, CDR2 YSYEKL.